A selection of T cell receptor beta chains follows, all from one sample in a study of shared clonotypes between healthy human individuals. The protocol was immunoSEQ multiplex PCR, while the TCRdb copy is restricted to in-frame clones and leaves out a portion. Among more than 500,000 clones listed, about 96% were seen once. Sequencing was performed on naive CD4+ T cells sorted from blood. The receptors were gathered from a woman younger than 45 in good health. The CDR3 runs from the conserved cysteine through the conserved F or W. A D gene is named only where the DNA matches it firmly. Rows may omit the clone size; those that give it use once, few, many or a size class.

V gene	clone size	D gene	J gene	CDR3 DNA	CDR3 protein
TRBV7-3	.	.	TRBJ1-1	TGTGCCAGCAGCTTATCCCAAGACACTGAAGCTTTCTTT	CASSLSQDTEAFF
TRBV14	.	TRBD1	TRBJ1-5	TGTGCCAGCAGCCAGCCATTCGAGCGAGACAGGGGAGGTGTTGGCAATCAGCCCCAGCATTTT	CASSQPFERDRGGVGNQPQHF
TRBV2	.	.	TRBJ1-2	TGTGCCAGCGTAGAGACCCGGGGGGACTATGGCTACACCTTC	CASVETRGDYGYTF
TRBV2	.	.	TRBJ2-7	TGTGCCAGCAGAGCGGGACAGTACGAGCAGTACTTC	CASRAGQYEQYF
TRBV5-1	.	.	TRBJ1-2	TGCGCCAGCAGCCCTGACGGGGACTCTAACTATGGCTACACCTTC	CASSPDGDSNYGYTF
TRBV7-6	.	TRBD2	TRBJ2-7	TGTGCCAGCAGCTTCTTAGCGGGAGGATTTTACGAGCAGTACTTC	CASSFLAGGFYEQYF
TRBV30	.	.	TRBJ1-3	TGTGCCTGGGGGGATGGGGGGCCTGGAAACACCATATATTTT	CAWGDGGPGNTIYF
TRBV6-5	.	TRBD1	TRBJ1-5	TGTGCCAGCACCGGGACAGAAGGAACGCCCCAGCATTTT	CASTGTEGTPQHF
TRBV19	.	TRBD2	TRBJ2-5	TGTGCCAGTAGTATAGATGGGACTAGCGGACAAGAGACCCAGTACTTC	CASSIDGTSGQETQYF
TRBV5-1	.	.	TRBJ1-2	TGCGCCAGCAGCTTGGTTTTCGGGCCCAAATCGACCGGCTACACCTTC	CASSLVFGPKSTGYTF
TRBV11-2	.	.	TRBJ2-2	TGTGCCAGCAGCTTAGATCAGTTAACTTCGATTGGGACCGGGGAGCTGTTTTTT	CASSLDQLTSIGTGELFF
TRBV11-2	.	TRBD2	TRBJ2-1	TGTGCCAGCAGCTTAGTGCTAGCGGGACAAGATGAGCAGTTCTTC	CASSLVLAGQDEQFF
TRBV6-6	.	.	TRBJ1-5	TGTGCCAGCAGATACGGTAGCAATCAGCCCCAGCATTTT	CASRYGSNQPQHF
TRBV7-9	.	.	TRBJ2-2	TGTGCCAGCAGCTTAGTTTTAGTGGGAGAAGCCGGGGAGCTGTTTTTT	CASSLVLVGEAGELFF
TRBV11-2	once	.	TRBJ2-7	TGTGCCAGCAGCTTAGAGCCCAGCTCCTACGAGCAGTACTTC	CASSLEPSSYEQYF
TRBV4-1	.	.	TRBJ2-1	TGCGCCAGCAGCCAAACCGCAAACAATGAGCAGTTCTTC	CASSQTANNEQFF
TRBV2	.	.	TRBJ1-1	TGTGCCAGCAGTCGAAGCCCCTTCTTT	CASSRSPFF
TRBV28	.	TRBD1	TRBJ2-7	TGTGCCAGCAGTCCCTCCCGGGGGGGACAGGGGGCCTACGAGCAGTACTTC	CASSPSRGGQGAYEQYF